The rows below give T cell receptor beta chains drawn from one sample of a study of early T cells in non-severe SARS-CoV-2 infection. Each CDR3 protein is one row after TCRdb ran MiXCR on the 5' RACE reads. The table records tens of thousands of distinct CDR3 sequences, 9% to 15% of them present only once. Sequencing used whole blood. Every receptor here comes from an adult who was a healthcare worker with PCR-confirmed SARS-CoV-2 infection or an uninfected control (not recorded which). CDR3s include the opening cysteine and the closing phenylalanine or tryptophan. The order of the fields is D gene, clone size, V gene, J gene, CDR3 protein. The D gene is left open where the match is weak. Size is stated for part of the rows, as once, few or many counts, or as a class when the clone is expanded.

d_call: NA; clone_size: many; v_call: TRBV6-5; j_call: TRBJ2-3; cdr3_aa: CASSSEGRTDTQYF
d_call: TRBD1; clone_size: NA; v_call: TRBV5-1; j_call: TRBJ2-1; cdr3_aa: CASSTGPGTGYNEQFF
d_call: TRBD2; clone_size: few; v_call: TRBV12-3/TRBV12-4; j_call: TRBJ2-1; cdr3_aa: CASSLAGPPGNEQFF
d_call: TRBD1; clone_size: many; v_call: TRBV11-1; j_call: TRBJ2-3; cdr3_aa: CASSRRYRQGGQYF
d_call: NA; clone_size: NA; v_call: TRBV11-2; j_call: TRBJ2-3; cdr3_aa: CASSLVPGSSTDTQYF
d_call: NA; clone_size: many; v_call: TRBV4-3; j_call: TRBJ2-1; cdr3_aa: CASSQGGWNEQFF
d_call: NA; clone_size: many; v_call: TRBV3-1; j_call: TRBJ1-3; cdr3_aa: CASSHGGGGNTIYF
d_call: TRBD2; clone_size: many; v_call: TRBV6-2/TRBV6-3; j_call: TRBJ2-1; cdr3_aa: CASSRTSEYNEQFF
d_call: TRBD2; clone_size: many; v_call: TRBV12-3/TRBV12-4; j_call: TRBJ2-5; cdr3_aa: CASNPGGTRGTQYF
d_call: NA; clone_size: many; v_call: TRBV7-9; j_call: TRBJ2-3; cdr3_aa: CASLSTFPGDTQYF
d_call: TRBD2; clone_size: many; v_call: TRBV29-1; j_call: TRBJ2-3; cdr3_aa: CSVKRGSTDTQYF
d_call: TRBD2; clone_size: many; v_call: TRBV10-3; j_call: TRBJ2-4; cdr3_aa: CAISESSLAGKNIQYF
d_call: NA; clone_size: few; v_call: TRBV7-8; j_call: TRBJ2-2; cdr3_aa: CASKGPNTGELFF
d_call: NA; clone_size: NA; v_call: TRBV15; j_call: TRBJ2-5; cdr3_aa: CATSSNRETQYF
d_call: NA; clone_size: NA; v_call: TRBV2; j_call: TRBJ2-5; cdr3_aa: CASSAGALSQETQYF
d_call: TRBD1; clone_size: many; v_call: TRBV20-1; j_call: TRBJ1-6; cdr3_aa: CSTQRRGGQLESPLHF
d_call: TRBD2; clone_size: few; v_call: TRBV10-2; j_call: TRBJ2-7; cdr3_aa: CASIAGTSISEQYF
d_call: NA; clone_size: NA; v_call: TRBV19; j_call: TRBJ2-3; cdr3_aa: CASREDGTDTQYF
d_call: NA; clone_size: NA; v_call: TRBV4-3; j_call: TRBJ1-2; cdr3_aa: CASSQTVNYGYTF
d_call: TRBD2; clone_size: few; v_call: TRBV12-5; j_call: TRBJ2-5; cdr3_aa: CASVQGLAGQETQYF
d_call: NA; clone_size: few; v_call: TRBV7-2; j_call: TRBJ1-6; cdr3_aa: CASSSRGRDSPLHF
d_call: TRBD1; clone_size: NA; v_call: TRBV4-1; j_call: TRBJ2-5; cdr3_aa: CASSQGTTGGHGAQYF
d_call: TRBD2; clone_size: NA; v_call: TRBV5-1; j_call: TRBJ2-5; cdr3_aa: CASGTSEGTQYF
d_call: NA; clone_size: few; v_call: TRBV5-1; j_call: TRBJ2-3; cdr3_aa: CASKGLQTSTQYF
d_call: TRBD1; clone_size: NA; v_call: TRBV24-1; j_call: TRBJ2-1; cdr3_aa: CATSDPPGTGYNEQFF
d_call: NA; clone_size: NA; v_call: TRBV12-3/TRBV12-4; j_call: TRBJ1-1; cdr3_aa: CASREMNTEAFF
d_call: NA; clone_size: NA; v_call: TRBV20-1; j_call: TRBJ1-2; cdr3_aa: CSAYGGGGYTF
d_call: NA; clone_size: few; v_call: TRBV5-1; j_call: TRBJ1-2; cdr3_aa: CASSLAPDGFYGYTF
d_call: NA; clone_size: once; v_call: TRBV7-9; j_call: TRBJ1-5; cdr3_aa: CASSLYKDQPQHF
d_call: NA; clone_size: NA; v_call: TRBV6-6; j_call: TRBJ2-7; cdr3_aa: CASSPQAYLYEQYF
d_call: TRBD2; clone_size: many; v_call: TRBV14; j_call: TRBJ2-5; cdr3_aa: CASSQDLAGAGETQYF
d_call: NA; clone_size: NA; v_call: TRBV30; j_call: TRBJ1-2; cdr3_aa: CAWIGVVYGYTF
d_call: TRBD1; clone_size: NA; v_call: TRBV29-1; j_call: TRBJ1-4; cdr3_aa: CSVTGTAEELFF
d_call: TRBD2; clone_size: NA; v_call: TRBV20-1; j_call: TRBJ2-2; cdr3_aa: CSAVRLAGYAGELFF
d_call: TRBD2; clone_size: few; v_call: TRBV6-6; j_call: TRBJ2-5; cdr3_aa: CASSPGLVIGTQYF
d_call: NA; clone_size: many; v_call: TRBV7-9; j_call: TRBJ1-1; cdr3_aa: CASSSSGRSTEAFF
d_call: NA; clone_size: few; v_call: TRBV12-3/TRBV12-4; j_call: TRBJ1-1; cdr3_aa: CASSPTGRTEAFF
d_call: NA; clone_size: NA; v_call: TRBV6-6; j_call: TRBJ2-2; cdr3_aa: CVSSYLVNTGELFF
d_call: NA; clone_size: NA; v_call: TRBV5-1; j_call: TRBJ2-3; cdr3_aa: CASRTGPSVDTQYF